This is a list of T cell receptor beta chains from one sample in a study of neurological immune-mediated disorders. MiXCR was run by TCRdb on the 5' RACE reads, yielding one entry per CDR3 protein. The sample includes about 66,000 distinct CDR3 sequences, 8.5% to 10% seen only once; the top ten take about 12%. Material for sequencing was PBMCs. All receptors come from a man aged 25 to 40 in good health. Both conserved end residues are part of each CDR3. Fields, in order: J gene, clone size, V gene, D gene, CDR3 DNA, CDR3 protein. D genes are given only for firm matches. Expanded clones get a size class; other rows say once, few or many, or leave the size out.

>TRBJ1-5|many|TRBV4-1|.
TGCGCCAGCAGCCAAGTCGACATGGGTTGGAGCAATCAGCCCCAGCATTTT
CASSQVDMGWSNQPQHF
>TRBJ2-7|many|TRBV6-2/TRBV6-3|.
TGTGCCAGCAGTTACCCCAACGCCGAGTTCCCCTACGAGCAGTACTTC
CASSYPNAEFPYEQYF
>TRBJ1-5|few|TRBV27|TRBD1
TGTGCCAGCAGTTCCATCGGACAGGGGAGGATGCCCCAGCATTTT
CASSSIGQGRMPQHF
>TRBJ2-2|.|TRBV27|TRBD1
TGTGCCAACAGGGACAGTGCTATGAACACCGGGGAGCTGTTTTTT
CANRDSAMNTGELFF
>TRBJ1-5|many|TRBV7-2|.
TGTGCCAGCAGCCCAGGGGTAGTAAGCAATCAGCCCCAGCATTTT
CASSPGVVSNQPQHF
>TRBJ2-3|.|TRBV18|.
TGTGCCAGCTCACCACCGAAAACCCCCGGCACAGATACGCAGTATTTT
CASSPPKTPGTDTQYF
>TRBJ2-7|many|TRBV6-5|TRBD2
TGTGCCAGCAGTTACACCTTGGGGACTAGTCCTGCCGAGCAGTACTTC
CASSYTLGTSPAEQYF
>TRBJ1-1|.|TRBV11-3|.
TGTGCCAGCAGCTTACGAATGAACACTGAAGCTTTCTTT
CASSLRMNTEAFF
>TRBJ2-7|many|TRBV5-1|TRBD1
TGCGCCAGCAGCTTTGGGGCCCGGGACAGGGATTACGAGCAGTACTTC
CASSFGARDRDYEQYF
>TRBJ1-5|many|TRBV6-5|.
TGTGCCAGCAGTTACTCGGCGATCTATCAGCCCCAGCATTTT
CASSYSAIYQPQHF
>TRBJ2-7|many|TRBV20-1|TRBD2
TGCAGTGCTAGGCTAGCGGGAGCCCCCTACGAGCAGTACTTC
CSARLAGAPYEQYF
>TRBJ2-7|many|TRBV20-1|TRBD2
TGCAGTGCTAGAGCGCCAACTAGCGGGAGGGCCGGGACCTACGAGCAGTACTTC
CSARAPTSGRAGTYEQYF
>TRBJ2-1|few|TRBV2|TRBD1
TGTGCCAGCAGTGAAGCCCGGGACAGGGGGTTCTTC
CASSEARDRGFF
>TRBJ1-1|.|TRBV20-1|.
TGCAGTGCTAGAGATGGAAATCAGGGTAGCACTGAAGCTTTCTTT
CSARDGNQGSTEAFF
>TRBJ2-7|many|TRBV28|.
TGTGCCAGCAGCAGAACCTACGAGCAGTACTTC
CASSRTYEQYF
>TRBJ1-2|many|TRBV15|.
TGTGCCACCAGCAGAGATCGCGTCATCACCAACTATGGCTACACCTTC
CATSRDRVITNYGYTF
>TRBJ2-3|many|TRBV7-2|.
TGTGCCAGCAGCTTAGACTCCCGAGGAGATACGCAGTATTTT
CASSLDSRGDTQYF
>TRBJ1-1|many|TRBV7-2|.
TGTGCCAGCAGCTTGGGTGGGGTGAGTGCTTTCTTT
CASSLGGVSAFF